This T cell receptor (beta chain) was profiled in a study of blood T cell repertoires in COVID-19 (dated by TCRdb to 2018 to 2020). Some background on the complete study: Samples covering the acute and convalescent phases of COVID-19 were provided by collaborators in the United States, Italy and Spain. The repertoires were made available in a free public database intended to serve as a resource for research on the immune response to SARS-CoV-2. HLA class I and class II types, where available, came from metadata supplied by the sample provider rather than from assay-based typing. The material from the prospective study consisted of cDNA or gDNA derived from T cells, B-cell-depleted T cells, or PBMCs. A de-identified subject ID, COVID-19 status, age in years and sex were almost always included in the sample metadata. Subjects who had been exposed to COVID-19, were actively infected with it, or had recovered from it provided the deeply sampled blood TCRbeta repertoires that made up the dataset. Samples came from the ongoing ImmuneRACE study (first 160 participants) plus 1,254 subjects from 6 global collaborators. Results and caveats for the whole study, not just this receptor: How much clinical and demographic metadata was included differed by source and by participant, and the metadata was provided uncurated.

Collaborating institutions collected whole blood in K2EDTA tubes following their own protocols. For TCRbeta analysis, collaborators shipped samples in one of three forms: frozen whole blood, isolated PBMCs, or DNA extracted from either of those sample types. The immunoSEQ Assay, a bias-controlled multiplex PCR, was used to amplify TCRbeta CDR3 regions from genomic DNA. In the source study's methods: The number of nucleated cells in each sample was estimated from the amplification of reference gene primers within the assay. Sequence reads were collapsed and filtered to measure the absolute abundance of every unique TCRbeta CDR3 rearrangement. Productive Simpson clonality was computed per sample as the square root of Simpson's diversity index over productive rearrangements. The table was pulled from immuneACCESS by TCRdb, which kept in-frame rearrangements only. Such tables lose some clones; where checked, under half of the loss comes from unresolved V genes, and the rest has no known cause. D and trimming were read from the DNA, whereas the V and J calls and clone size are those reported in that table. The sample contains roughly 53,000 clones, just under 85% of them found a single time. The top ten clonotypes cover around 15% of the sample.

A remark on this clone: Its target antigen remains unknown. No much larger clonotype is one base removed from it; base qualities were not supplied.

CDR3 length: 13 amino acids, cysteine to phenylalanine. CDR3 DNA only is kept here, 39 bases in frame from base 1. V lost 6 bases and J lost 3 bases; the stretch between them is 11 bases long. CDR1 and CDR2, per the germline V gene, are MNHEY and SVGAGI. This receptor was obtained from a human donor in a cohort sampled during active COVID-19. The rearrangement combines TRBV6-5 with TRBJ1-2; TRBD1 could be the D gene, as 5 bases match. The sample was peripheral blood. The DNA sequence follows: TGTGCCAGCAGCAAGGACAATTACTATGGCTACACCTTC. It is translated as CASSKDNYYGYTF.